Each of the 24 T cell receptor beta chains below was sequenced from the same sample in a study of post-analysis software for immune sequencing data. Study outcomes and limitations: Five or six TRBV segments were more frequent in patients than controls; TRBV5-6, TRBV5-1 and TRBV20-1 belonged to this group.

Their specific antigens are unknown. Included in the TCR beta cDNA libraries were unique molecular identifiers. MiXCR, run by TCRdb on the PCR reads, gives a single entry per CDR3 protein. Of hundreds of thousands of distinct CDR3 sequences in the sample, approximately 38% are singletons; the top ten hold 13%. Sequencing was done on a sample of blood. The receptor source for this set is a girl aged 10 to 17 with multiple sclerosis.

V and J are TRBV15 and TRBJ2-7; a possible D gene is TRBD1 (5 bases). CDR1 and CDR2 (germline): LNHNV, YYDKDF (reference sequence). V was clipped by 1 base and J by 5 bases, with 12 bases between them. The CDR3 consists of 14 residues. The CDR3 spells CATSRAQGGHEQYF. The DNA for the CDR3 is TGTGCCACCAGCAGAGCGCAGGGTGGCCACGAGCAGTACTTC.

The V gene is TRBV7-9, the J gene TRBJ1-5, with a tentative D call TRBD1 (5 bases). Germline V gene lookup returns CDR1 SEHNR and CDR2 FQNEAQ (reference sequence). Trimming left V 4 bases short and J 3 bases short, with 13 bases between. This CDR3 spans 15 amino acids. The CDR3 loop reads CASSSSVGVNQPQHF. The DNA of the CDR3 is TGTGCCAGCAGCTCGTCAGTAGGGGTCAATCAGCCCCAGCATTTT.

The chain uses TRBV6-2 or TRBV6-3 and TRBJ2-3, with 9 bases aligning to TRBD2. After removal of 6 bases from V and 4 bases from J, the junction contained 14 bases not matched to a gene. This CDR3 is 17 amino acids long. Germline loops: CDR1 MNHEY, CDR2 SVGEGT. CDR3 DNA: TGTGCCAGCAGAGTTAAATGGGCTAGCGGGGTCCCAGATACGCAGTATTTT. Amino acids: CASRVKWASGVPDTQYF.

This clonotype has at least ten counts. J is TRBJ2-3 and V is TRBV20-1; 14 bases match TRBD2. Germline trimming cut 0 bases from V and 5 bases from J; bases unmatched to any gene: 1. From germline, CDR1 is DFQATT and CDR2 SNEGSKA (reference sequence). This CDR3 has 15 amino acids. CDR3 sequence (DNA): TGCAGTGCTAGAGACGGGACTAGCGGGGGAGATACGCAGTATTTT. Its protein is CSARDGTSGGDTQYF.

Remarks on this clonotype: A junction boundary mismatches the germline segment, possibly from a read error. The V call is TRBV7-2, the J call TRBJ2-4, with D hard to call. Matching the DNA end better, TRBJ2-5 makes the J call doubtful. Germline V gene sequence: CDR1 SGHTA, CDR2 FQGNSA. The CDR3 covers 13 residues. CDR3 residues: CANSLGSKETQYF. The CDR3 DNA is TGTGCCAACAGCTTAGGTAGTAAAGAGACCCAGTACTTC.

This chain joins TRBV7-2 and TRBJ2-4; TRBD2 matches 7 bases. TRBJ2-7 explains the end of the DNA better; the J call may be wrong. Germline CDR1 and CDR2: SGHTA and FQGNSA. The CDR3 spans 14 residues. As DNA, the CDR3 is TGTGCCAGCAGCTTAGACCGGGAGGCCTACGAGCAGTACTTC. This sequence encodes CASSLDREAYEQYF.

This chain uses TRBV6-2 or TRBV6-3 with TRBJ2-3; 11 bases agree with TRBD2. The length of the CDR3 is 20 residues. Trimming removed 6 bases from V and 4 bases from J; junction bases left unmatched: 21. The germline CDR1 and CDR2 sequences are MNHEY and SVGEGT. In DNA form, the CDR3 reads TGTGCCAGCAGCCATGATCCCCTTGCGACTAGCGGGGTCCCTGCAGATACGCAGTATTTT. Protein sequence: CASSHDPLATSGVPADTQYF.

A few counts support this clonotype. The chain couples TRBV7-2 to TRBJ2-6; 9 nucleotides agree with TRBD1. The CDR3 spans 17 residues. Germline V lookup: CDR1 SGHTA, CDR2 FQGNSA. The V segment lost 4 bases and the J segment 0 bases; nucleotides outside the gene matches: 4. The CDR3 coding sequence is TGTGCCAGCAGCTGGGGACAGGGTCGCTCTGGGGCCAACGTCCTGACTTTC. This translates into CASSWGQGRSGANVLTF.

V and J are TRBV12-3 or TRBV12-4 and TRBJ1-1; TRBD1 matches 7 bases. The CDR3 is 13 amino acids. V shed 6 bases and J 11 bases; nucleotides not matched to a gene: 12. This chain's CDR3 is CASSRDSRPWAFF. CDR3 DNA sequence: TGTGCCAGCAGCCGGGACAGCCGGCCGTGGGCTTTCTTT.

The chain couples TRBV7-2 to TRBJ2-5, with D possibly TRBD2 on 5 matching bases. With 7 bases removed from V and 2 bases from J, the gap between germline ends came to 14 bases. CDR1 is SGHTA, CDR2 FQGNSA, per germline. The CDR3 is 14 residues long. The CDR3: CASTGSRGQETQYF. CDR3 DNA: TGTGCCAGCACGGGGAGTAGAGGACAAGAGACCCAGTACTTC.

The V call is TRBV24-1, the J call TRBJ2-5; tentatively, D is TRBD1 or TRBD2 (5 bases each). V was pared by 4 bases and J by 5 bases, with 16 bases between. The CDR3 is 15 amino acids. Germline V CDR1 and CDR2: KGHDR, SFDVKD. The CDR3 here is CATSEAGAGEETQYF. The DNA of the CDR3 is TGTGCCACCAGTGAAGCCGGGGCCGGGGAGGAGACCCAGTACTTC.

This chain joins TRBV3-1 and TRBJ2-1, with TRBD2 as a possible D gene (7 bases). CDR3 length: 16 residues. The germline CDR1 and CDR2 sequences are LGHDT and YNNKEL (reference sequence). Trimming shortened V by 4 bases and J by 3 bases, and 16 bases separated the two germline ends. CDR3 amino acids: CASSPTAGTIYNEQFF. The CDR3 DNA is TGTGCCAGCAGCCCTACAGCGGGGACAATCTACAATGAGCAGTTCTTC.

V is TRBV14 and J is TRBJ1-1; D ambiguous. The germline CDR1 and CDR2 sequences are SGHDN and FVKESK. Trimming shortened V by 1 base and J by 2 bases, and 8 bases separated the two germline ends. The CDR3 is made up of 14 amino acids. CDR3 sequence: CASSQAYGNTEAFF. The CDR3 DNA follows: TGTGCCAGCAGCCAAGCTTACGGTAACACTGAAGCTTTCTTT. The full variable domain, completed using reference TRBV14 and TRBJ1-1, is EAGVTQFPSHSVIEKGQTVTLRCDPISGHDNLYWYRRVMGKEIKFLLHFVKESKQDESGMPNNRFLAERTGGTYSTLKVQPAELEDSGVYFCASSQAYGNTEAFFGQGTRLTVV.

This clonotype was observed a few times. V is TRBV12-3 or TRBV12-4 and J is TRBJ1-2, with 7 positions matching TRBD1. V was clipped by 6 bases and J by 4 bases; unmatched bases: 8. This CDR3 region has 14 residues. The CDR3 loop is CASRVIGTVYGYTF. In DNA, the CDR3 is TGTGCCAGCAGGGTCATCGGGACAGTCTATGGCTACACCTTC.

The chain couples TRBV4-1 to TRBJ2-5; TRBD1 matches 8 bases. The DNA end lines up better with TRBJ2-7; the J call may be wrong. The CDR3 spans 15 residues. The germline V gene encodes CDR1 MGHRA and CDR2 YSYEKL. CDR3 amino acids: CASSQEETGDYEQYF. CDR3 bases: TGCGCCAGCAGCCAAGAAGAGACAGGGGACTACGAGCAGTACTTC.

In the case of this clonotype: The junction does not match germline at one end; this may be a read error. The chain employs TRBV4-3 and TRBJ2-1, with 8 bases aligning to TRBD2. The germline gives CDR1 LGHNA, CDR2 YSLEER. The CDR3 is made up of 15 amino acids. In DNA, the CDR3 is TGCGCCAGCAGCCAATCCGGGAGGGAATACAATGGGCAGTTCTTC. Amino acid sequence: CASSQSGREYNGQFF.

This clonotype was seen a handful of times. This chain uses TRBV25-1 with TRBJ2-1; maybe TRBD1 (6 bases). The CDR3 has 15 residues. Germline V lookup: CDR1 MGHDK, CDR2 SYGVNS. The ends were cut back, 3 bases at V and 5 bases at J, with 14 bases in the middle. This CDR3 reads CASSDLGTGNNEQFF. CDR3 sequence (DNA): TGTGCCAGCAGTGATTTGGGAACAGGGAACAATGAGCAGTTCTTC.

This chain uses TRBV20-1 with TRBJ1-1; a weak D match, TRBD1 (5 bases). Germline V gene lookup returns CDR1 DFQATT and CDR2 SNEGSKA (reference sequence). The germline V and J ends were trimmed by 8 bases and 1 base, with 11 bases remaining between them. The CDR3 extends over 12 amino acids. This chain's CDR3 is CSLRGRNTEAFF. CDR3 DNA sequence: TGCAGTCTGAGGGGCAGGAACACTGAAGCTTTCTTT.

Only a few counts were recorded for this clonotype. The chain employs TRBV30 and TRBJ1-2; D not certain. V was cut by 2 bases and J by 3 bases, with 7 bases left in between. This CDR3 spans 12 amino acids. CDR1 GTSNPN and CDR2 SVGIG come from the germline V gene (reference sequence). CDR3 amino acids: CAWSSGDYGYTF. CDR3 bases: TGTGCCTGGAGTTCCGGGGACTATGGCTACACCTTC.

There are a few counts of this clonotype. The chain joins TRBV7-8 to TRBJ2-1; the match to TRBD2 covers 8 bases. The CDR3 runs to 18 residues. With 9 bases clipped from V and 2 bases from J, the junction kept 18 bases outside the gene matches. Germline V gene lookup returns CDR1 SGHVS and CDR2 FQNEAQ. The CDR3 sequence is CASNREGGQWGTYNEQFF. The CDR3 bases are TGTGCCAGTAACCGGGAGGGGGGGCAGTGGGGTACCTACAATGAGCAGTTCTTC.

This clonotype was detected only a few times. V is TRBV6-6 and J is TRBJ1-2, with D tentatively TRBD1 (5 bases). Germline values: CDR1 MNHNY, CDR2 SVGAGI (reference sequence). The CDR3 totals 14 residues. The V and J ends lost 0 bases and 2 bases respectively, with 7 bases between them. Written as DNA, the CDR3 is TGTGCCAGCAGTTACTCGGGGCCCAACTATGGCTACACCTTC. Translation: CASSYSGPNYGYTF.

This clonotype was counted ten times or more. This may stem from a read error, because a much larger clone lies one nucleotide away. The genes are TRBV7-2 and TRBJ2-5; D remains ambiguous. This CDR3 spans 10 amino acids. The V and J ends lost 8 bases and 1 base respectively, with 2 bases between them. Germline loops: CDR1 SGHTA, CDR2 FQGNSA. CDR3 nucleotide sequence: TGTGCCAGCGGCCAAGAGACCCAGTACTTC. It encodes CASGQETQYF.

The J gene is TRBJ2-7, the V gene TRBV12-3 or TRBV12-4; 8 bases line up with TRBD1. This CDR3 comprises 14 residues. Trimming at V came to 5 bases and at J to 5 bases, leaving 8 bases not matched to a gene. Here the CDR3 reads CASSTGQGVDEQYF. CDR3 coding DNA: TGTGCCAGCAGTACCGGACAGGGAGTCGACGAGCAGTACTTC.

This clonotype was counted a few times. The V gene is TRBV24-1, the J gene TRBJ1-4, with a weak D call TRBD1 (5 bases). The V end was cut by 5 bases, the J end by 8 bases, with 14 bases between. CDR1 is KGHDR, CDR2 SFDVKD, per germline. This CDR3 spans 14 amino acids. CDR3 sequence reads: CATSAGGANEKLFF. CDR3 DNA: TGTGCCACCAGTGCAGGAGGGGCGAACGAAAAACTGTTTTTT.